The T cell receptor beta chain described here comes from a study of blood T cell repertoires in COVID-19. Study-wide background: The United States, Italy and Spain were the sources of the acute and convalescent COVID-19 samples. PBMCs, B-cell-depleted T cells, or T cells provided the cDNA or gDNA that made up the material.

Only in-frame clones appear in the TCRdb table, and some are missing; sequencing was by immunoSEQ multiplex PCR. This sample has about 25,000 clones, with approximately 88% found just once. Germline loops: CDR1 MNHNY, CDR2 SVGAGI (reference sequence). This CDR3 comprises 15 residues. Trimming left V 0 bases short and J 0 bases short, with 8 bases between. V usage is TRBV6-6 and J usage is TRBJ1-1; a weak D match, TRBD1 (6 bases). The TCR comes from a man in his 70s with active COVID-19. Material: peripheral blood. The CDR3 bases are TGTGCCAGCAGTTACTCGTCAGGGGTGAACACTGAAGCTTTCTTT. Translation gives CASSYSSGVNTEAFF.